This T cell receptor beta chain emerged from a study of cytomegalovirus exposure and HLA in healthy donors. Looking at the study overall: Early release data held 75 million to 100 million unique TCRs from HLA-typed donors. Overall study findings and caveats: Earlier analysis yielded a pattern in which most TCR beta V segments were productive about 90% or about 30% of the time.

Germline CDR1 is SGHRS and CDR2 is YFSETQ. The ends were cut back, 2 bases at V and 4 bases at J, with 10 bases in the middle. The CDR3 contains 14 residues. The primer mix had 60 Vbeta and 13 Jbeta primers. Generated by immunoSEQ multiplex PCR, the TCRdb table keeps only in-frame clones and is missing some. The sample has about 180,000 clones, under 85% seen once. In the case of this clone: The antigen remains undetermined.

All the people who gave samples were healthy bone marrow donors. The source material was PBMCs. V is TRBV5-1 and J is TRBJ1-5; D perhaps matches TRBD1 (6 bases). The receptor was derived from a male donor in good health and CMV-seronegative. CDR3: CASSFSDRNQPQHF. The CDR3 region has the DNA TGCGCCAGCAGCTTCTCGGACAGAAATCAGCCCCAGCATTTT.